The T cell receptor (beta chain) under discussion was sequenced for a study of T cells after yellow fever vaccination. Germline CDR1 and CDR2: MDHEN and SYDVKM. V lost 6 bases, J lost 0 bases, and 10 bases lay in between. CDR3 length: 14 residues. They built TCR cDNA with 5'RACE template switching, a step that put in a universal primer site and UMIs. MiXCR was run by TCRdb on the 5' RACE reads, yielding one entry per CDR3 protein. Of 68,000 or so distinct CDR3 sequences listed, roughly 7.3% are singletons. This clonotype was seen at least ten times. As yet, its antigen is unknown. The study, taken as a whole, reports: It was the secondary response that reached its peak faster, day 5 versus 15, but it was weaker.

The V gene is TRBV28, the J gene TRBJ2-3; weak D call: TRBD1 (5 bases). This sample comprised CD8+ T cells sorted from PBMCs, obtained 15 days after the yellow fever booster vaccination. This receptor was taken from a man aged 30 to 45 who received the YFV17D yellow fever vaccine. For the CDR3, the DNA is TGTGCCAGCAGCCTGACAGCTAGCACAGATACGCAGTATTTT. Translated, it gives CASSLTASTDTQYF.